The entry below describes one T cell receptor (beta chain). These data come from a study of glioma-infiltrating T cells after dendritic cell vaccination. Germline-derived CDR1 and CDR2 are KGHSH and LQKENI. Losses at the gene ends were 3 bases for V and 4 bases for J; bases not matched to a gene: 6. This CDR3 comprises 15 residues. The data were produced by immunoSEQ multiplex PCR, yet TCRdb's version contains in-frame clones alone and is incomplete. This table holds roughly 98,000 clones, more than 75% found once. The clonotype comes from a human donor with glioblastoma. The material sequenced was blood, taken before dendritic cell vaccination. J is TRBJ2-3 and V is TRBV18; 8 bases fit TRBD1. The CDR3 reads CASSPTGAGADTQYF. DNA for the CDR3: TGTGCCAGCTCACCGACAGGGGCCGGGGCAGATACGCAGTATTTT.